Listed here are 22 T cell receptor beta chains from one sample, sequenced in a study of CD8 T cells in Susac syndrome. About 0.45 to 1 ug RNA was reverse transcribed with random hexamers. Each CDR3 protein gets one entry after TCRdb re-called the immunoSEQ multiplex PCR reads with MiXCR. The data contain 140,000 to 150,000 distinct CDR3 sequences, roughly 95% of them seen just once; the ten biggest clones take up 0.065% to 0.095%. What was sequenced was CD4+ T cells from PBMCs. The receptors were gathered from a human donor with Susac syndrome.

The gene calls are TRBV6-4 and TRBJ1-2, with a tentative D call TRBD1 (5 bases). The germline V gene encodes CDR1 MRHNA and CDR2 SNTAGT. The CDR3 length is 16 residues. V dropped 4 bases and J dropped 4 bases, with 19 bases sitting between them. CDR3 sequence reads: CASSVPSPGRSYGYTF. The CDR3 DNA is TGTGCCAGCAGTGTTCCCTCGCCGGGGCGCAGCTATGGCTACACCTTC.

The V gene is TRBV19, the J gene TRBJ2-1; perhaps TRBD2 as D (6 bases). The germline V and J ends were trimmed by 0 bases and 7 bases, with 10 bases remaining between them. Germline V gives CDR1 LNHDA, CDR2 SQIVND (reference sequence). The CDR3 contains 14 residues. CDR3 sequence: CASSIDPGTNEQFF. The CDR3 DNA is TGTGCCAGTAGTATAGATCCCGGGACTAATGAGCAGTTCTTC.

The chain employs TRBV2 and TRBJ2-1; unclear D gene. Trimming cost V 3 bases and J 2 bases, with 8 bases left between them. Germline CDR1 and CDR2: SNHLY and FYNNEI. The CDR3 spans 14 residues. The CDR3 DNA sequence: TGTGCCAGCAGTGACCGGCAGGCCTACAATGAGCAGTTCTTC. Translation gives CASSDRQAYNEQFF.

The chain recombines TRBV12-3 or TRBV12-4 with TRBJ2-1, with unresolved D. The CDR3 consists of 12 residues. Trimming removed 3 bases from V and 5 bases from J, with 5 bases in between. The CDR3 sequence is CASSFGHNEQFF. CDR3 in DNA: TGTGCCAGCAGTTTTGGTCACAATGAGCAGTTCTTC.

The genes are TRBV28 and TRBJ1-1; a weak D match, TRBD1 (6 bases). V lost 7 bases, J lost 1 base, and 13 bases lay in between. Germline V gene lookup returns CDR1 MDHEN and CDR2 SYDVKM. This CDR3 spans 14 amino acids. DNA for the CDR3: TGTGCCAGCACCTCGGACAGCGGGAACACTGAAGCTTTCTTT. As protein: CASTSDSGNTEAFF.

The chain joins TRBV29-1 to TRBJ2-7; 11 nucleotides match TRBD1. The V gene's germline CDR1 is SQVTM and CDR2 ANQGSEA. Trimming removed 5 bases from V and 5 bases from J; junction bases left unmatched: 2. The CDR3 consists of 12 residues. The CDR3 nucleotides read TGCAGCGTTCGGACAGGGGGCGACGAGCAGTACTTC. Amino acid sequence: CSVRTGGDEQYF.

V usage is TRBV18 and J usage is TRBJ2-5; 12 bases line up with TRBD1. Germline V gene data show CDR1 as KGHSH and CDR2 as LQKENI. The ends lost 0 bases at V and 5 bases at J; junction bases unmatched: 7. The CDR3 runs 17 residues. CDR3 loop: CASSPPAGTGGRETQYF. The CDR3 DNA reads TGTGCCAGCTCACCACCTGCCGGGACAGGGGGCAGGGAGACCCAGTACTTC.

CDR3 sequence: CSVGGRAYNEQFF. In DNA form, the CDR3 reads TGCAGCGTTGGTGGGAGGGCCTACAATGAGCAGTTCTTC. This chain links TRBV29-1 with TRBJ2-1; TRBD2 agrees at 7 bases. The CDR3 length is 13 residues. V lost 4 bases to trimming and J lost 2 bases; unmatched junction nucleotides: 2. Germline V CDR1 and CDR2: SQVTM, ANQGSEA.

The chain has TRBV5-1 and TRBJ2-1; weak D call: TRBD1 (5 bases). V dropped 4 bases and J dropped 3 bases, with 14 bases sitting between them. The CDR3 contains 15 residues. Germline V gene lookup returns CDR1 SGHRS and CDR2 YFSETQ. CDR3 amino acids: CASSPRQQSYNEQFF. Here the CDR3 DNA reads TGCGCCAGCAGCCCCAGACAGCAGAGCTACAATGAGCAGTTCTTC.

This clonotype was observed a handful of times. This rearrangement joins TRBV18 to TRBJ2-5, with 9 bases that match TRBD2. The CDR3 totals 15 residues. Looked up from germline, CDR1 is KGHSH and CDR2 is LQKENI. J gave up 5 bases and V 4 bases, and 8 bases lay outside the gene matches. The CDR3 loop reads CASSRGGTSQETQYF. The CDR3, as DNA: TGTGCCAGCTCACGCGGTGGGACTAGCCAGGAGACCCAGTACTTC.

The V gene is TRBV4-1, the J gene TRBJ1-3; D is undetermined. The germline CDR1 and CDR2 sequences are MGHRA and YSYEKL. This CDR3 is built from 16 residues. Trimming pared 1 base from V and 0 bases from J, leaving 10 bases between. For the CDR3, the DNA is TGCGCCAGCAGCCAAGTAGGTCACAACTCTGGAAACACCATATATTTT. This gives the protein CASSQVGHNSGNTIYF.

The genes are TRBV10-3 and TRBJ2-1, with a tentative D call TRBD2 (5 bases). Germline V gene lookup returns CDR1 ENHRY and CDR2 SYGVKD. V was clipped by 6 bases and J by 5 bases, with 5 bases between them. The length of the CDR3 is 11 residues. CDR3 amino acids: CAISGNNEQFF. The CDR3 nucleotides read TGTGCCATCAGCGGGAACAATGAGCAGTTCTTC.

The chain links TRBV12-3 or TRBV12-4 to TRBJ1-1; no firm D call. The CDR3 covers 13 residues. Between the trimmed V and J ends, which lost 7 bases and 4 bases, there was a span of 13 bases. The CDR3 DNA sequence: TGTGCCAGCAAGGTGGATATAGGCACTGAAGCTTTCTTT. As protein: CASKVDIGTEAFF.

This clonotype appeared a single time. The chain carries TRBV7-3 and TRBJ2-3; TRBD1 might be the D (5 bases). Trimming removed 2 bases at V and 5 bases at J, with 11 bases between. Germline values: CDR1 SGHTA, CDR2 FQGTGA. This CDR3 region has 14 residues. This chain's CDR3 is CASSLRQRGDTQYF. In DNA, the CDR3 is TGTGCCAGCAGCTTACGACAGAGAGGAGATACGCAGTATTTT.

This sequence joins TRBV7-2 and TRBJ2-2; the D gene could be TRBD1 or TRBD2 (5 bases each). The V end lost 3 bases, the J end lost 7 bases, and 12 bases lay between the germline ends. Germline lookup yields CDR1 SGHTA and CDR2 FQGNSA. The CDR3 length is 14 residues. The CDR3 sequence: CASSFPGSGGELFF. Written as DNA, the CDR3 is TGTGCCAGCAGCTTTCCAGGGAGTGGCGGGGAGCTGTTTTTT.

The rearrangement uses TRBV2 and TRBJ2-4; D is tentatively TRBD1 or TRBD2 (5 bases each). Germline V CDR1 and CDR2: SNHLY, FYNNEI. The CDR3 consists of 15 residues. V was cut by 5 bases and J by 0 bases, with 11 bases left in between. In DNA, the CDR3 is TGTGCCAGCAGTCGGGACGGGCTAGCCAAAAACATTCAGTACTTC. Amino acids: CASSRDGLAKNIQYF. Full variable domain (outside the CDR3, taken from reference TRBV2 and TRBJ2-4): EPEVTQTPSHQVTQMGQEVILRCVPISNHLYFYWYRQILGQKVEFLVSFYNNEISEKSEIFDDQFSVERPDGSNFTLKIRSTKLEDSAMYFCASSRDGLAKNIQYFGAGTRLSVL.

The chain joins TRBV14 to TRBJ2-3; D remains ambiguous. CDR1 and CDR2 (germline): SGHDN, FVKESK. V was clipped by 5 bases and J by 3 bases, with 12 bases between them. This CDR3 has 14 amino acids. The CDR3 protein is CASSDKSATDTQYF. CDR3 nucleotide sequence: TGTGCCAGCAGCGATAAGTCAGCGACAGATACGCAGTATTTT.

The chain couples TRBV20-1 to TRBJ1-1; D call uncertain. Germline CDR1 reads DFQATT; CDR2 reads SNEGSKA (reference sequence). V lost 8 bases to trimming and J lost 4 bases, with 14 bases between them. CDR3 length: 12 residues. CDR3 region: CSSTKRTTEAFF. CDR3 bases: TGCAGTAGTACTAAGAGAACCACTGAAGCTTTCTTT.

This clonotype was counted once. The genes are TRBV5-1 and TRBJ2-7, with TRBD2 as a possible D gene (5 bases). Germline assignment: CDR1 SGHRS and CDR2 YFSETQ. V was cut by 0 bases and J by 2 bases, with 15 bases left in between. This CDR3 comprises 16 residues. The CDR3 loop is CASSLVAGSGPYEQYF. The CDR3 coding sequence is TGCGCCAGCAGCTTGGTTGCGGGTTCCGGGCCCTACGAGCAGTACTTC. Combining the CDR3 with reference TRBV5-1 and TRBJ2-7 gives the whole variable domain KAGVTQTPRYLIKTRGQQVTLSCSPISGHRSVSWYQQTPGQGLQFLFEYFSETQRNKGNFPGRFSGRQFSNSRSEMNVSTLELGDSALYLCASSLVAGSGPYEQYFGPGTRLTVT.

The chain uses TRBV4-1 and TRBJ2-4, with D possibly being TRBD1 (5 bases). CDR1 and CDR2 from the germline V gene are MGHRA and YSYEKL. Trimming took 1 base from V and 3 from J, leaving 16 bases between them. This CDR3 has 17 amino acids. The CDR3 DNA is TGCGCCAGCAGCCAAGTGGTGATAGGGGATGTCAAAAACATTCAGTACTTC. It codes for CASSQVVIGDVKNIQYF.

This chain joins TRBV12-3 or TRBV12-4 and TRBJ1-1; D possibly corresponds to TRBD1 (6 bases). V gave up 3 bases and J gave up 3 bases, with 14 bases separating them. This CDR3 is built from 15 residues. CDR3 DNA sequence: TGTGCCAGCAGTTTGGGTGGGGGGCCCGACACTGAAGCTTTCTTT. It codes for CASSLGGGPDTEAFF.

The chain is built from TRBV5-1 and TRBJ2-5, with a weak D call TRBD2 (6 bases). The V and J ends lost 1 base and 4 bases respectively, with 11 bases between them. This CDR3 contains 14 residues. CDR1 SGHRS and CDR2 YFSETQ come from the germline V gene. The CDR3 protein is CASSLFGGGETQYF. The CDR3 nucleotides read TGCGCCAGCAGCTTGTTCGGGGGAGGAGAGACCCAGTACTTC.